The 22 T cell receptor beta chains in this list originate from one sample, sequenced in a study of T cell responses to AZD1222 COVID-19 vaccine (dated by TCRdb to about 2021). The label giving this sample's time point can be read as: baseline before first vaccination. The method was the immunoSEQ multiplex PCR assay. TCRdb holds this immuneACCESS table with in-frame rearrangements only. Some clones are missing; in checked studies, unresolved V genes explain under half, and the rest has no known cause. The sample records 75,000 to 85,000 clones, 75% to 90% of which are singletons. The top ten hold about 22% of the sample. Source: peripheral blood, taken on day 0 of AZD1222 vaccination. Every receptor here comes from an adult in good health.

The CDR3 region has the DNA TGTGCCACCACCTTCTCTGGGGGGTACTATGGCTACACCTTC. Translating gives CATTFSGGYYGYTF. This sequence joins TRBV15 and TRBJ1-2, with D maybe TRBD1 (5 bases). The CDR3 spans 14 residues. V lost 7 bases and J 3 bases, leaving 15 bases between the germline ends. In germline, CDR1 is LNHNV, CDR2 YYDKDF (reference sequence).

The rearrangement links TRBV12-3 or TRBV12-4 to TRBJ1-5; 7 nucleotides align to TRBD1. V dropped 5 bases and J dropped 8; count of bases not matched to a gene: 6. This CDR3 is 13 amino acids long. This chain's CDR3 is CASSTGEEKPQHF. CDR3 bases: TGTGCCAGCAGTACAGGGGAGGAGAAGCCCCAGCATTTT.

The chain uses TRBV12-3 or TRBV12-4 and TRBJ1-4; D gene ambiguous. The CDR3 runs to 12 residues. Between the trimmed V and J ends, which lost 4 bases and 12 bases, there was a span of 12 bases. CDR3: CASSSGHQELFF. The CDR3 region has the DNA TGTGCCAGCAGTTCGGGCCATCAGGAACTGTTTTTT.

The chain has TRBV6-5 and TRBJ1-2; D is undetermined. Trimming took off 2 bases at V and 3 bases at J, with 10 bases between the two ends. Germline CDR1 reads MNHEY; CDR2 reads SVGAGI. The CDR3 is made up of 14 amino acids. The CDR3 region is CASSYRRADYGYTF. The DNA for the CDR3 is TGTGCCAGCAGTTACAGGAGGGCGGACTATGGCTACACCTTC.

V usage is TRBV27 and J usage is TRBJ2-3; maybe TRBD1 (5 bases). Germline V gene data show CDR1 as MNHEY and CDR2 as SMNVEV (reference sequence). Trimming took off 2 bases at V and 6 bases at J, with 12 bases between the two ends. The CDR3 has 14 residues. As DNA, the CDR3 is TGTGCCAGCAGTTTAAGACAGCCGGCGGATACGCAGTATTTT. Translated: CASSLRQPADTQYF.

This clone has a single count. V gene TRBV9 combines with J gene TRBJ1-5, with D possibly matching TRBD1 (6 bases). The germline CDR1 and CDR2 sequences are SGDLS and YYNGEE. The ends were cut back, 3 bases at V and 7 bases at J, with 14 bases in the middle. The CDR3 loop spans 14 amino acids. CDR3 sequence: CASSEQGKGQPQHF. CDR3 nucleotide sequence: TGTGCCAGCAGCGAACAGGGAAAAGGGCAGCCCCAGCATTTT.

The V call is TRBV3-1 (or the pseudogene TRBV3-2), the J call TRBJ2-5; 9 bases match TRBD1. The V and J ends lost 1 base and 5 bases, in that order; junction bases with no gene match: 5. The CDR3 contains 15 residues. Germline V lookup: CDR1 LGHDT, CDR2 YNNKEL (reference sequence). CDR3 region: CASSQVGQGIETQYF. CDR3 DNA sequence: TGTGCCAGCAGCCAAGTTGGACAGGGGATCGAGACCCAGTACTTC.

This chain connects TRBV6-5 to TRBJ2-7; 8 bases agree with TRBD1. The germline V gene has CDR1 MNHEY and CDR2 SVGAGI. V lost 5 bases to trimming and J lost 1 base; unmatched junction nucleotides: 4. This CDR3 has 14 amino acids. This CDR3 is CASSPGQASYEQYF. CDR3 nucleotide sequence: TGTGCCAGCAGTCCGGGACAGGCTTCCTACGAGCAGTACTTC.

V gene TRBV2 combines with J gene TRBJ2-7; D might be TRBD2 (5 bases). The CDR3 length is 15 residues. The V and J ends lost 6 bases and 2 bases respectively, with 17 bases between them. Germline V gene sequence: CDR1 SNHLY, CDR2 FYNNEI. The CDR3 DNA follows: TGTGCCAGCAGGAGAAACCGGGATACCGCCTACGAGCAGTACTTC. Residues: CASRRNRDTAYEQYF.

The DNA of the CDR3 is TGTGCCAGCAGCCCCCTCCTTGGCTCCTATAATTCACCCCTCCACTTT. It codes for CASSPLLGSYNSPLHF. This rearrangement joins TRBV9 to TRBJ1-6, with D unresolved. Per the germline V gene, CDR1 is SGDLS and CDR2 is YYNGEE. The CDR3 runs to 16 residues. The V end lost 4 bases, the J end lost 0 bases, and 11 bases lay between the germline ends.

This clone came up once. This chain uses TRBV5-8 with TRBJ1-2; TRBD1 is a possible D gene (5 bases). Germline V gene sequence: CDR1 SGHTS, CDR2 YDEGEE. V dropped 0 bases and J dropped 8 bases, with 11 bases sitting between them. The length of the CDR3 is 13 residues. The CDR3 loop is CASSLGPGGGYTF. The CDR3 DNA reads as TGTGCCAGCAGCTTGGGGCCCGGGGGGGGCTACACCTTC.

This clone was seen only once. The chain combines TRBV9 with TRBJ1-1, with D hard to call. Trimming removed 10 bases at V and 2 bases at J, with 21 bases between. The germline V gene encodes CDR1 SGDLS and CDR2 YYNGEE. This CDR3 contains 15 residues. The chain's CDR3 is CAQRRHTQLNTEAFF. Written as DNA, the CDR3 is TGTGCCCAGAGGAGACACACCCAGTTAAACACTGAAGCTTTCTTT.

This chain connects TRBV7-7 to TRBJ2-5; TRBD2 is a possible D gene (5 bases). This CDR3 has 13 residues. V was clipped by 1 base and J by 5 bases, with 8 bases between them. CDR1 is SSHAT, CDR2 FNYEAQ, per germline (reference sequence). In DNA form, the CDR3 reads TGTGCCAGCAGCTTAGGAGGGTTTGAGACCCAGTACTTC. Translated, it gives CASSLGGFETQYF.

To note about this clone: An end of the junction differs from the germline gene, which may be a read error. The rearrangement links TRBV25-1 to TRBJ2-1, with 7 bases fitting TRBD2. The CDR3 loop spans 15 amino acids. Germline assignment: CDR1 MGHDK and CDR2 SYGVNS. The CDR3 DNA follows: TGTGCCAGCAGTGGTAGCCCCTGGGAGGGCTCCCCGGTCCTCTTC. This translates into CASSGSPWEGSPVLF.

This clone has just one count. This rearrangement joins TRBV20-1 to TRBJ1-1; D remains ambiguous. Germline values: CDR1 DFQATT, CDR2 SNEGSKA (reference sequence). V dropped 3 bases and J dropped 0 bases, with 14 bases sitting between them. CDR3 length: 15 residues. The CDR3 reads CSASVRVVVNTEAFF. CDR3 nucleotides: TGCAGTGCTAGTGTCCGTGTCGTAGTGAACACTGAAGCTTTCTTT.

Here the CDR3 reads CASSLTGTFDAFF. DNA of the CDR3: TGTGCCAGCAGTTTGACGGGCACATTTGACGCTTTCTTT. V and J are TRBV12-3 or TRBV12-4 and TRBJ1-1; D unclear. This CDR3 spans 13 amino acids. Trimming took off 3 bases at V and 11 bases at J, with 16 bases between the two ends.

The genes are TRBV6-5 and TRBJ2-5; D remains ambiguous. V lost 8 bases, J lost 2 bases, and 6 bases lay in between. Per germline, CDR1 MNHEY and CDR2 SVGAGI. The CDR3 has 11 amino acids. The CDR3 nucleotides read TGTGCCAGCGCGGAGCAAGAGACCCAGTACTTC. As protein: CASAEQETQYF.

The gene calls are TRBV5-6 and TRBJ1-2, with 8 bases fitting TRBD1. The V segment lost 4 bases and the J segment 5 bases; nucleotides outside the gene matches: 10. The CDR3 runs 15 residues. The germline V gene encodes CDR1 SGHDT and CDR2 YYEEEE. This CDR3 reads CASSPGTGETYGYTF. In DNA, the CDR3 is TGTGCCAGCAGCCCTGGGACAGGCGAGACATATGGCTACACCTTC.

This sequence joins TRBV28 and TRBJ2-7; D is unclear. V gave up 1 base and J gave up 3 bases, with 4 bases separating them. In germline, CDR1 is MDHEN, CDR2 SYDVKM. The CDR3 spans 12 residues. Here the CDR3 reads CASSLLDYEQYF. The CDR3 bases are TGTGCCAGCAGTTTATTGGACTACGAGCAGTACTTC.

V and J are TRBV28 and TRBJ1-5, with D possibly matching TRBD1 (5 bases). The CDR3 covers 15 residues. Trimming took off 3 bases at V and 3 bases at J, with 12 bases between the two ends. Germline V gene lookup returns CDR1 MDHEN and CDR2 SYDVKM. The CDR3 sequence is CASSLGQGNNQPQHF. CDR3 DNA: TGTGCCAGCAGTTTGGGGCAGGGAAACAATCAGCCCCAGCATTTT.

V usage is TRBV2 and J usage is TRBJ2-1, with no clear D. This CDR3 contains 15 residues. The V gene lost 3 bases and the J gene lost 1 base, with 10 bases spanning the gap. Germline CDR1 SNHLY, CDR2 FYNNEI. The DNA of the CDR3 is TGTGCCAGCAGTGACCGGAAAAGGTCCTACAATGAGCAGTTCTTC. Protein: CASSDRKRSYNEQFF.

This clone was seen more than once but under ten times. The chain employs TRBV12-5 and TRBJ1-5; D is ambiguous. Trimming cost V 6 bases and J 9 bases, with 18 bases left between them. The CDR3 contains 14 residues. Germline CDR1 and CDR2: LGHNT and FRNRAP. The CDR3 spells CASGREGTIVPQHF. The CDR3 nucleotides are TGTGCTAGTGGACGCGAGGGCACAATCGTGCCCCAGCATTTT.